A single sample is the source of the 4 T cell receptor beta chains below, sequenced in a study of cytomegalovirus exposure and HLA in healthy donors. Here immunoSEQ multiplex PCR was the method, and the copy in TCRdb shows in-frame clones only, minus some. The sample lists approximately 150,000 clones; roughly 90% were seen once. Sequenced input: PBMCs. The receptors stem from a man aged 18 to 35 in good health and CMV-seronegative.

This chain uses TRBV6-5 with TRBJ1-1; no reliable D call. Trimming removed 2 bases at V and 10 bases at J, with 14 bases between. In germline, CDR1 is MNHEY, CDR2 SVGAGI. The CDR3 runs to 13 residues. In DNA, the CDR3 is TGTGCCAGCAGTTACACCCCTGGCGGGTTAGCTTTCTTT. Residues: CASSYTPGGLAFF.

J is TRBJ2-1 and V is TRBV7-9; 8 bases agree with TRBD2. This CDR3 contains 15 residues. Germline V gives CDR1 SEHNR, CDR2 FQNEAQ (reference sequence). With V trimmed by 4 bases and J by 6 bases, 8 bases remained unmatched. The CDR3 DNA follows: TGTGCCAGCAGCTCCGACCTCAGCGGGGGCAATGAGCAGTTCTTC. Its protein is CASSSDLSGGNEQFF.

The chain recombines TRBV5-1 with TRBJ2-1, with D possibly matching TRBD1 (5 bases). The V gene's germline CDR1 is SGHRS and CDR2 YFSETQ. Trimming stripped 0 bases from V and 4 bases from J, with 14 bases between. CDR3 size: 16 residues. The CDR3 here is CASSLGGIPFYNEQFF. DNA of the CDR3: TGCGCCAGCAGCTTGGGGGGCATACCCTTTTACAATGAGCAGTTCTTC.

This sequence joins TRBV5-8 and TRBJ1-2, with 7 bases lining up with TRBD1. The germline V gene encodes CDR1 SGHTS and CDR2 YDEGEE. This CDR3 spans 13 amino acids. Losses at the gene ends were 4 bases for V and 6 bases for J; bases not matched to a gene: 6. The CDR3 spells CASSPTGRNGYTF. DNA of the CDR3: TGTGCCAGCAGCCCGACAGGGAGGAATGGCTACACCTTC.